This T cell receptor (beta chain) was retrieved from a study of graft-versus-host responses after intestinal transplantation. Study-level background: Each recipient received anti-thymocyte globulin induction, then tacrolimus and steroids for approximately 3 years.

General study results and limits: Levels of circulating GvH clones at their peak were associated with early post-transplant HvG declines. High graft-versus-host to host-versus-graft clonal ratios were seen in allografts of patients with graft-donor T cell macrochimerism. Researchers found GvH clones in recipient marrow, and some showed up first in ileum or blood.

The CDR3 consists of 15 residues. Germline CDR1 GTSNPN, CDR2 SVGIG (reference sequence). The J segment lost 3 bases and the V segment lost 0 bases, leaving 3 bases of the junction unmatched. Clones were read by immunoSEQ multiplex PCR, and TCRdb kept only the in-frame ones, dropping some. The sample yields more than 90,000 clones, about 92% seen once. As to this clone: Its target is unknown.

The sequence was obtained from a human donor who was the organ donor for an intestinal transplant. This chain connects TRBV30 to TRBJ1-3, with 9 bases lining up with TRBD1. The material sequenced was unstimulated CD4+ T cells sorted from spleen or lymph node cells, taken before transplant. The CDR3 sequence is CAWSVQGARGNTIYF. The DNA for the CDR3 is TGTGCCTGGAGTGTACAGGGGGCGCGTGGAAACACCATATATTTT. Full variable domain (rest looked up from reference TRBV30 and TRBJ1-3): SQTIHQWPATLVQPVGSPLSLECTVEGTSNPNLYWYRQAAGRGLQLLFYSVGIGQISSEVPQNLSASRPQDRQFILSSKKLLLSDSGFYLCAWSVQGARGNTIYFGEGSWLTVV.